This TCR beta chain was captured in a study of control samples from healthy donors and cancer patients. Trimming cost V 4 bases and J 7 bases; bases outside gene matches: 9. Germline V lookup: CDR1 MGHDK, CDR2 SYGVNS. The CDR3 consists of 16 residues. TCRdb keeps only in-frame clones here, not all; method: immunoSEQ multiplex PCR. The sample shows approximately 89,000 clones, approximately 81% of them seen only once. This sequence was found in a middle-aged woman in good health. The sequenced material came from blood. This chain connects TRBV25-1 to TRBJ1-6; 8 bases are a match to TRBD1. In DNA form, the CDR3 reads TGTGCCAGCAGTGGATTCCGCGGGACAGGAAATTCACCCCTCCACTTT. Its translation: CASSGFRGTGNSPLHF.